A selection of T cell receptor beta chains follows, all from one sample in a study of blood T cell repertoires in COVID-19. TCRdb's table, derived via immunoSEQ multiplex PCR, lists solely in-frame clones and lacks some. The sample has about 73,000 clones; approximately 80% are singletons. The source material was peripheral blood. These receptors all come from a woman aged 55-69 years with acute or convalescent COVID-19. Both conserved end residues are trimmed from each CDR3.

v_call	j_call	cdr3_aa
TRBV15	TRBJ1-4	ATSPGVNEKLF
TRBV3-1/TRBV3-2	TRBJ1-2	ASSQDQVGYYGYT
TRBV30	TRBJ1-4	AWTPGTGVEKLF
TRBV27	TRBJ1-5	ASSPGGVNNQPQH
TRBV29-1	TRBJ1-2	SGDWGDYGYT
TRBV6-5	TRBJ1-1	ASSYLTGGRGTEAF
TRBV19	TRBJ1-5	ASSTTGGSNQPQH
TRBV5-1	TRBJ1-3	ASSPGTPGNTIY
TRBV14	TRBJ2-3	ASSRTMRTQY
TRBV20-1	TRBJ2-7	SAGDSRDRNYGEQY
TRBV2	TRBJ1-1	ASSAFRDRVRTEAF
TRBV5-1	TRBJ2-7	ASSLGGTGNYEQY
TRBV7-9	TRBJ1-1	ASSSDREVTEAF
TRBV2	TRBJ1-1	ASSGRISEAF
TRBV7-6	TRBJ2-5	ASSPWTGGEETQY
TRBV24-1	TRBJ2-3	ATSGQTSGRADTQY
TRBV5-1	TRBJ1-2	ASSLYGGSYGYT
TRBV2	TRBJ1-5	ASSELAGGSQPQH
TRBV5-8	TRBJ2-1	ASSFATVRYNEQF
TRBV6-5	TRBJ1-1	ASSTLGGRSTEAF
TRBV29-1	TRBJ2-7	SVEDETSQTYEQY
TRBV7-2	TRBJ1-1	ASSFTGGSEAF
TRBV19	TRBJ1-5	ASSIDQGSGFSNQPQH
TRBV19	TRBJ2-7	ASGTGKRSHEQY
TRBV15	TRBJ2-4	ATSRDRPGQGTKNIQY
TRBV5-6	TRBJ2-3	ASSLGQWADTQY
TRBV7-2	TRBJ2-5	ASSGGAGVQETQY
TRBV5-5	TRBJ2-5	ASSLTQNPETQY
TRBV6-2/TRBV6-3	TRBJ1-2	ASSLARSYGYT
TRBV5-5	TRBJ2-2	ASSSVLNTGELF
TRBV29-1	TRBJ1-4	SVGVGTASNEKLF
TRBV30	TRBJ1-2	AWTETGTYGYT
TRBV3-1/TRBV3-2	TRBJ1-1	ASSQGDRVYTEAF
TRBV7-9	TRBJ1-1	ASKTQGNTEAF
TRBV28	TRBJ1-1	ASSLLSGGQGTEAF
TRBV5-4	TRBJ1-2	ASSLAGDKGYGYT
TRBV25-1	TRBJ2-2	ASNGENTGELF
TRBV24-1	TRBJ2-3	ATSDPARLAGSPQDTQY
TRBV5-6	TRBJ2-5	ASRDFGGEKETQY
TRBV12-3/TRBV12-4	TRBJ1-5	ASRSQANQPQH
TRBV27	TRBJ2-7	ASSHGTDRVYEQY
TRBV11-2	TRBJ1-2	ASSAGTGALTIYGYT
TRBV19	TRBJ2-3	ASSDPQGGGTDTQY
TRBV4-2	TRBJ1-4	ASSQDPGQGNEKLF
TRBV3-1/TRBV3-2	TRBJ1-5	ASSLSLRTGKVHQPQH
TRBV3-1/TRBV3-2	TRBJ2-1	ASSQMGHHNEQF
TRBV7-9	TRBJ2-7	ASSLASGHLHEQY
TRBV7-9	TRBJ2-1	ASAKRESYNEQF
TRBV6-5	TRBJ1-6	ASRIGHVNSPLH
TRBV10-3	TRBJ1-2	AISEGGHYGYT